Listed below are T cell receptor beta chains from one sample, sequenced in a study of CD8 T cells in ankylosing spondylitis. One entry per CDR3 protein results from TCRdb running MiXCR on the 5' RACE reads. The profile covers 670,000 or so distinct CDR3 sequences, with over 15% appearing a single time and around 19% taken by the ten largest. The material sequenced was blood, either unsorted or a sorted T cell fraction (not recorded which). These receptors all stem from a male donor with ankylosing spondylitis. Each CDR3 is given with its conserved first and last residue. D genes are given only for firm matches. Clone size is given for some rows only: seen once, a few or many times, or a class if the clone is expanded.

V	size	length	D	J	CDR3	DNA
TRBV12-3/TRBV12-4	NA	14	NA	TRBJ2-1	CASSWQTIGYEQFF	TGTGCCAGCAGTTGGCAGACCATAGGCTATGAGCAGTTCTTC
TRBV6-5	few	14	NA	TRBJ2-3	CASSYGQGGDTQYF	TGTGCCAGCAGTTATGGGCAGGGGGGAGATACGCAGTATTTT
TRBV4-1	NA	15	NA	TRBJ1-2	CASSQDSSISSGYTF	TGCGCCAGCAGCCAAGACTCGAGCATTTCGTCGGGCTACACCTTC
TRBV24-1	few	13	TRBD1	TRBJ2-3	CATRQGNTDTQYF	TGTGCCACCCGACAGGGGAACACAGATACGCAGTATTTT
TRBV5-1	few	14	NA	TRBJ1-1	CASSFGGIRTEAFF	TGCGCCAGCAGCTTTGGAGGGATTAGGACTGAAGCTTTCTTT
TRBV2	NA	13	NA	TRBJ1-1	CASSGPGTTEAFF	TGTGCCAGCAGTGGACCAGGGACGACTGAAGCTTTCTTT
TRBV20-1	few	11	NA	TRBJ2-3	CSVQPADTQYF	TGCAGCGTACAACCCGCAGATACGCAGTATTTT
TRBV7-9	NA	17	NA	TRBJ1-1	CASSLPSGRAGDTEAFF	TGTGCCAGCAGCTTACCGTCAGGGAGGGCGGGGGACACTGAAGCTTTCTTT
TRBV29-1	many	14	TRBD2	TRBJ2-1	CSVEGTSVDNEQFF	TGCAGCGTTGAAGGGACTAGCGTTGACAATGAGCAGTTCTTC
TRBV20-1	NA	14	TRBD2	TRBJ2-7	CSASGPSGAYEQYF	TGCAGTGCTAGTGGGCCTAGCGGGGCCTACGAGCAGTACTTC
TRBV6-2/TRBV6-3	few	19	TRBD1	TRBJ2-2	CASSYRRDRVAGNTGELFF	TGTGCCAGCAGTTACCGTCGGGACAGGGTAGCAGGGAACACCGGGGAGCTGTTTTTT
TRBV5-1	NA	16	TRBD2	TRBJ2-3	CASSLGLAGITDTQYF	TGTGCCAGCAGTCTCGGACTAGCGGGGATCACAGATACGCAGTATTTT
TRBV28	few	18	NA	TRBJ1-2	CASSSRSSTGLGSYGYTF	TGTGCCAGCAGTTCCCGATCCTCCACAGGGCTCGGGAGCTATGGCTACACCTTC
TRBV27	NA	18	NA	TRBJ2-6	CASSLSGTPSSGANVLTF	TGTGCCAGCAGTTTATCGGGGACACCCAGCTCTGGGGCCAACGTCCTGACTTTC
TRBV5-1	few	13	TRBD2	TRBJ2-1	CASSLISGTEQFF	TGCGCCAGCAGCTTGATTAGCGGGACTGAGCAGTTCTTC
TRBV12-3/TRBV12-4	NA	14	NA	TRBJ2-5	CASSLADKQETQYF	TGTGCCAGCAGTTTAGCCGACAAGCAAGAGACCCAGTACTTC
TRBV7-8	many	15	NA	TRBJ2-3	CASSPGGGAADTQYF	TGTGCCAGCAGCCCGGGAGGGGGCGCAGCAGATACGCAGTATTTT
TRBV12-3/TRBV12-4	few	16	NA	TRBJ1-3	CASTQGNYRAGNTIYF	TGTGCCAGCACCCAGGGGAACTATCGGGCTGGAAACACCATATATTTT
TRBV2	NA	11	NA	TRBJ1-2	CASSDLGGYTF	TGTGCCAGCAGTGATTTGGGTGGCTACACCTTC
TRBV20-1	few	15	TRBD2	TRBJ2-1	CSAPGLAGGKVEQFF	TGCAGTGCCCCAGGACTAGCGGGAGGGAAAGTTGAGCAGTTCTTC
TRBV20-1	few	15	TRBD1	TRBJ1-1	CSATPMTGLSTEAFF	TGCAGTGCTACCCCTATGACAGGGCTGAGCACTGAAGCTTTCTTT
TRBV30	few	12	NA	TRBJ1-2	CAWSWGAYGYTF	TGTGCCTGGAGTTGGGGGGCCTATGGCTACACCTTC
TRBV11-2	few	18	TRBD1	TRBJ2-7	CASSEPWTGHIRTYEQYF	TGTGCCAGCAGCGAACCCTGGACAGGGCATATAAGGACCTACGAGCAGTACTTC
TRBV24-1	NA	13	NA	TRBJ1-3	CATPEGSGNTIYF	TGTGCCACCCCTGAGGGCTCTGGAAACACCATATATTTT
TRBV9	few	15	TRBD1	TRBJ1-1	CASSVGDRARGEAFF	TGTGCCAGCAGCGTCGGCGACAGGGCGAGGGGTGAAGCTTTCTTT
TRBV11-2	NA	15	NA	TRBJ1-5	CASSLDPGGRQPQHF	TGTGCCAGCAGCTTAGATCCGGGCGGGCGGCAGCCCCAGCATTTT
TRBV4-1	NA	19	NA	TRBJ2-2	CASRAKLPTTGLASGEVFF	TGCGCCAGCCGGGCGAAGTTGCCCACGACAGGACTGGCATCCGGGGAGGTGTTTTTT
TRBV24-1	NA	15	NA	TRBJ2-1	CATSDPRGNYNEQFF	TGTGCCACCAGTGATCCCCGGGGCAACTACAATGAGCAGTTCTTC
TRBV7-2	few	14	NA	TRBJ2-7	CASSSRDKFYEQYF	TGTGCCAGCAGTTCCCGGGACAAATTTTACGAGCAGTACTTC
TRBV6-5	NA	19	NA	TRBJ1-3	CASSYYRLPWGSSGNTIYF	TGTGCCAGCAGTTACTATCGCCTACCGTGGGGGAGCTCTGGAAACACCATATATTTT
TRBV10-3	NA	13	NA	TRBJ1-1	CAISVFGATEAFF	TGTGCCATCAGCGTTTTTGGGGCCACTGAAGCTTTCTTT